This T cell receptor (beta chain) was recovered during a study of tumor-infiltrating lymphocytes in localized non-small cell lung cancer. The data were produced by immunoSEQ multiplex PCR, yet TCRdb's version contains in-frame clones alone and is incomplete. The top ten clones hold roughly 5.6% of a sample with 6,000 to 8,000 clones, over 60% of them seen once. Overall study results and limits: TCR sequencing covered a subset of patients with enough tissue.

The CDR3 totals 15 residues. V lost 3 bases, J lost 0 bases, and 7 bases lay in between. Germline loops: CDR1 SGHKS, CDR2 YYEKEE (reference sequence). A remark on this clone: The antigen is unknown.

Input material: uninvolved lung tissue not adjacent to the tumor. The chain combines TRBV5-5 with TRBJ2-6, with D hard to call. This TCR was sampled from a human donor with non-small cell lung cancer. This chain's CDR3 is CASSSTGSGANVLTF. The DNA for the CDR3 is TGTGCCAGCAGCTCAACGGGCTCTGGGGCCAACGTCCTGACTTTC.